Listed below are T cell receptor beta chains from one sample, sequenced in a study of cytomegalovirus exposure and HLA in healthy donors. Clones were sequenced by immunoSEQ multiplex PCR, and TCRdb holds only the in-frame ones, with some missing. The sample yields some 120,000 clones, approximately 85% seen once. Sequencing was carried out using PBMCs. These receptors were taken from a male donor in good health and CMV-seropositive. Each CDR3 is given with its conserved first and last residue. Fields, in order: V gene, D gene, J gene, clone size, CDR3 DNA, CDR3 protein. The D gene is left open where the match is weak. Part of the rows lack a size; the others show once, few, many or a class for expanded clones.

V gene: TRBV30; D gene: .; J gene: TRBJ1-5; clone size: .; CDR3 DNA: TGTGCCTGGGACCCCTTTCTAGGACAGCCCCAGCATTTT; CDR3 protein: CAWDPFLGQPQHF
V gene: TRBV5-6; D gene: .; J gene: TRBJ1-2; clone size: .; CDR3 DNA: TGTGCCAGCAGCTTGGGGGGGCTCGGAGATGGCTACACCTTC; CDR3 protein: CASSLGGLGDGYTF
V gene: TRBV18; D gene: TRBD1; J gene: TRBJ1-5; clone size: once; CDR3 DNA: TGTGCCAGCTCACCTTTGACAGGGGGCAATCAGCCCCAGCATTTT; CDR3 protein: CASSPLTGGNQPQHF
V gene: TRBV28; D gene: TRBD1; J gene: TRBJ2-7; clone size: .; CDR3 DNA: TGTGCCAGCAGTTCCCACCGGACAGGGGGGACTCACTTC; CDR3 protein: CASSSHRTGGTHF
V gene: TRBV28; D gene: .; J gene: TRBJ2-3; clone size: .; CDR3 DNA: TGTGCCAGCAGTCGGCCCCTCCAGGGTAGCGGATACACAGATACGCAGTATTTT; CDR3 protein: CASSRPLQGSGYTDTQYF
V gene: TRBV2; D gene: TRBD2; J gene: TRBJ2-2; clone size: few; CDR3 DNA: TGTGCCAGCAGTGATAGCGCGGGAGGGAACACCGGGGAGCTGTTTTTT; CDR3 protein: CASSDSAGGNTGELFF
V gene: TRBV5-6; D gene: .; J gene: TRBJ2-7; clone size: .; CDR3 DNA: TGTGCCAGCAGCTTGCCCGGACAAGTGGCCTACGAGCAGTACTTC; CDR3 protein: CASSLPGQVAYEQYF
V gene: TRBV28; D gene: TRBD2; J gene: TRBJ2-1; clone size: few; CDR3 DNA: TGTGCCAGCAGCCCTAGGGGGGCGGGAGGTTTGTACAATGAGCAGTTCTTC; CDR3 protein: CASSPRGAGGLYNEQFF
V gene: TRBV6-5; D gene: TRBD1; J gene: TRBJ2-7; clone size: few; CDR3 DNA: TGTGCCAGCAGTTACAGGGACAGGGCCTACGAGCAGTACTTC; CDR3 protein: CASSYRDRAYEQYF
V gene: TRBV7-7; D gene: TRBD1; J gene: TRBJ2-2; clone size: .; CDR3 DNA: TGTGCTAGCAGCCCGTCCCGGGACAGGGGAAAGGGCACCGGGGAGCTGTTTTTT; CDR3 protein: CASSPSRDRGKGTGELFF
V gene: TRBV19; D gene: TRBD2; J gene: TRBJ2-1; clone size: .; CDR3 DNA: TGTGCCAGTAGTATAATAGTTCGAGCGGGAGTCTGGGCCAATGAGCAGTTCTTC; CDR3 protein: CASSIIVRAGVWANEQFF